A single sample is the source of the 25 T cell receptor beta chains below, sequenced in a study of spatial heterogeneity in lung cancer. Study outcomes and limitations: Expanded intratumoral alpha and beta TCR counts tracked tumor mutation counts.

Indicated time point: sample taken at primary tumor resection. One entry per CDR3 protein results from TCRdb running MiXCR on the 5' RACE reads. The table shows about 13,000 distinct CDR3 sequences, with approximately 5.6% occurring only once. The antigens for these receptors are not known. The sample here was lung tumor tissue, taken at surgery. These receptors all come from a female donor with early-stage non-small cell lung cancer.

This clonotype was observed many times. Being off target in a library aimed at alpha chains, this beta chain has a size of little meaning. V usage is TRBV7-2 and J usage is TRBJ1-4, with D maybe TRBD1 (6 bases). Between the trimmed V and J ends, which lost 1 base and 7 bases, there was a span of 13 bases. CDR1 is SGHTA and CDR2 is FQGNSA in the germline V gene. The CDR3 sequence is 15 residues long. The CDR3 coding sequence is TGTGCCAGCAGCTTAGACCCCACAGGGAGTGAAAAACTGTTTTTT. Its protein is CASSLDPTGSEKLFF.

In this sample, this clonotype turned up many times. As an off-target read in a library built for alpha chains, this beta chain has a frequency of little significance. The V call is TRBV5-1, the J call TRBJ2-3; 11 bases are shared with TRBD2. Per germline, CDR1 SGHRS and CDR2 YFSETQ. The junction had 7 bases not matched to a gene; V was cut back by 2 bases and J by 5 bases. The CDR3 extends over 16 amino acids. This CDR3 reads CASSLETSGVEDTQYF. CDR3 sequence (DNA): TGCGCCAGCAGCTTAGAGACTAGCGGGGTAGAAGATACGCAGTATTTT.

This clonotype appeared many times. Found in a library prepared for alpha chains, this beta chain is an off-target read, and its abundance has little meaning. For the CDR3, the DNA is TGCAGTGCTAGAGAAGGAACAGGACGGGGGTATGAGCAGTTCTTC. Protein product: CSAREGTGRGYEQFF. The rearrangement joins TRBV20-1 to TRBJ2-1; maybe TRBD2 (6 bases). The germline gives CDR1 DFQATT, CDR2 SNEGSKA (reference sequence). V lost 0 bases, J lost 8 bases, and 17 bases lay in between. The length of the CDR3 is 15 residues.

This clonotype rates as medium-sized. This beta chain is a stray sequence in a library constructed for alpha chains; its clone size is not meaningful. This chain uses TRBV6-5 with TRBJ2-7; D may be TRBD2 (6 bases). Trimming removed 5 bases from V and 2 bases from J, with 19 bases in between. The CDR3 is made up of 16 amino acids. Germline CDR1 MNHEY, CDR2 SVGAGI. CDR3 nucleotide sequence: TGTGCCAGCAGTGCCCGGAGGGGAGGTCGGACCTACGAGCAGTACTTC. Translation gives CASSARRGGRTYEQYF.

Ten or more counts support this clonotype. In a library made to pick up alpha chains, this beta chain is a stray read with a size that means little. CDR3 DNA sequence: TGCGCCAGCAGCCAAGATCTGGGTTATGAGCAGTTCTTC. Encoded protein: CASSQDLGYEQFF. J is TRBJ2-1 and V is TRBV4-1; D remains ambiguous. The CDR3 is 13 amino acids. The germline V gene has CDR1 MGHRA and CDR2 YSYEKL. Trimming took off 0 bases at V and 8 bases at J, with 8 bases between the two ends.

Ten or more counts support this clonotype. Within a library made for alpha chains, this beta chain is off target, and its count is uninformative. The chain recombines TRBV9 with TRBJ2-2, with TRBD2 identical over 7 bases. The germline V gene has CDR1 SGDLS and CDR2 YYNGEE. This CDR3 region has 14 residues. Trimming at V came to 3 bases and at J to 7 bases, leaving 6 bases not matched to a gene. The CDR3 nucleotides read TGTGCCAGCAGCGGCCGGGCTAGCGGCGGGGAGCTGTTTTTT. Translation: CASSGRASGGELFF.

This clonotype is medium-sized in the sample. The library was built for alpha chains, so this beta chain is an off-target read and its size means little. The chain carries TRBV28 and TRBJ2-6; D unresolved. The CDR3 has 14 amino acids. V lost 7 bases to trimming and J lost 0 bases, with 7 bases between them. Looked up from germline, CDR1 is MDHEN and CDR2 is SYDVKM. DNA for the CDR3: TGTGCCAGCACAGACCCCTCTGGGGCCAACGTCCTGACTTTC. Amino acids: CASTDPSGANVLTF.

This clonotype was observed many times. Being off target in a library aimed at alpha chains, this beta chain has a size of little meaning. The chain couples TRBV6-2 or TRBV6-3 to TRBJ2-7; no clear D. Germline-derived CDR1 and CDR2 are MNHEY and SVGEGT. CDR3 size: 15 residues. The ends were cut back, 3 bases at V and 5 bases at J, with 17 bases in the middle. CDR3 DNA: TGTGCCAGCAGTTATCGGTCGGCGCTGAAGGACGAGCAGTACTTC. It specifies CASSYRSALKDEQYF.

This clonotype was observed many times. This beta chain is an unintended read in a library built for alpha chains; its size means little. The rearrangement joins TRBV27 to TRBJ2-3; 10 bases are shared with TRBD2. In germline, CDR1 is MNHEY, CDR2 SMNVEV (reference sequence). With 9 bases clipped from V and 0 bases from J, the junction kept 15 bases outside the gene matches. This CDR3 has 18 amino acids. Here the CDR3 reads CARVRASGGLTSTDTQYF. The DNA of the CDR3 is TGTGCCAGAGTCCGGGCTAGCGGGGGCCTTACTAGCACAGATACGCAGTATTTT.

This clonotype was counted ten times or more. Little can be read into the size of this beta chain, an off-target read in a library designed for alpha chains. The chain is built from TRBV9 and TRBJ2-3; 8 positions agree with TRBD2. V gave up 2 bases and J gave up 1 base; unmatched junction bases: 3. The germline CDR1 and CDR2 sequences are SGDLS and YYNGEE. This CDR3 is built from 15 residues. CDR3 protein: CASSVTGGRTDTQYF. CDR3 coding DNA: TGTGCCAGCAGCGTCACGGGGGGGCGCACAGATACGCAGTATTTT.

Many counts were recorded for this clonotype. In a library made to pick up alpha chains, this beta chain is a stray read with a size that means little. J is TRBJ1-2 and V is TRBV7-2; TRBD1 matches at 7 bases. This CDR3 region has 16 residues. The V segment lost 5 bases and the J segment 4 bases; nucleotides outside the gene matches: 13. Germline V gene lookup returns CDR1 SGHTA and CDR2 FQGNSA. The CDR3 loop reads CASSTRTGDGSYGYTF. For the CDR3, the DNA is TGTGCCAGCAGCACCCGGACAGGTGATGGTTCCTATGGCTACACCTTC.

Ten or more counts support this clonotype. Within a library made for alpha chains, this beta chain is off target, and its count is uninformative. The chain recombines TRBV6-2 or TRBV6-3 with TRBJ2-7, with 9 bases that match TRBD2. Trimming took 2 bases from V and 7 from J; bases not matched to a gene: 15. Germline V gene sequence: CDR1 MNHEY, CDR2 SVGEGT. The CDR3 totals 17 residues. CDR3 loop: CASSYEAGTSISWEQYF. CDR3 bases: TGTGCCAGCAGTTACGAAGCTGGGACTAGCATTTCGTGGGAGCAGTACTTC.

There are many counts of this clonotype. For a library built for alpha chains, this beta chain is a stray read; little rests on its size. The chain is built from TRBV11-2 and TRBJ1-3; D is perhaps TRBD1 (6 bases). CDR3 length: 16 residues. CDR1 is SGHAT, CDR2 FQNNGV, per germline. Trimming cost V 3 bases and J 4 bases, with 16 bases left between them. The CDR3 nucleotides are TGTGCCAGCAGCTTTCGAGGGGGGGCGCGCGGAAACACCATATATTTT. Translation: CASSFRGGARGNTIYF.

This clonotype was picked up many times. This beta chain lies outside the target of a library built for alpha chains; its clone size means little. The V and J genes are TRBV20-1 and TRBJ1-2, with 10 bases aligning to TRBD1. CDR1 DFQATT and CDR2 SNEGSKA come from the germline V gene (reference sequence). The CDR3 length is 15 residues. The junction had 9 bases not matched to a gene; V was cut back by 6 bases and J by 2 bases. The CDR3 DNA sequence: TGCAGTGCCTCTGACAGGGGGCGCGCAAACTATGGCTACACCTTC. Amino acids: CSASDRGRANYGYTF.

In its sample, this clonotype was seen many times. The library was built for alpha chains, so this beta chain is an off-target read and its size means little. This sequence joins TRBV7-9 and TRBJ2-1, with D possibly called TRBD1 or TRBD2 (5 bases each). The CDR3 is 13 amino acids. The germline CDR1 and CDR2 sequences are SEHNR and FQNEAQ (reference sequence). Trimming stripped 1 base from V and 8 bases from J, with 9 bases between. The CDR3 DNA follows: TGTGCCAGCAGCTTAGAGGGGCGGGATGAGCAGTTCTTC. It codes for CASSLEGRDEQFF.

In this sample, this clonotype is medium-sized. Since the library was made to target alpha chains, this beta chain is a stray read and its abundance is not meaningful. V is TRBV19 and J is TRBJ2-1; unclear D gene. CDR3 length: 15 amino acids. CDR1 LNHDA and CDR2 SQIVND come from the germline V gene (reference sequence). V was cut by 6 bases and J by 2 bases, with 14 bases left in between. Here the CDR3 reads CASSPVASPYNEQFF. The CDR3 coding sequence is TGTGCCAGTAGCCCGGTAGCCTCTCCCTACAATGAGCAGTTCTTC. The whole variable domain, remainder taken from reference TRBV19 and TRBJ2-1, is DGGITQSPKYLFRKEGQNVTLSCEQNLNHDAMYWYRQDPGQGLRLIYYSQIVNDFQKGDIAEGYSVSREKKESFPLTVTSAQKNPTAFYLCASSPVASPYNEQFFGPGTRLTVL.

This clonotype was picked up many times. This beta chain is an unintended read in a library built for alpha chains; its size means little. The chain employs TRBV29-1 and TRBJ2-3; TRBD1 might be the D (6 bases). The CDR3 consists of 14 residues. Trimming took off 5 bases at V and 8 bases at J, with 20 bases between the two ends. Germline V gene sequence: CDR1 SQVTM, CDR2 ANQGSEA. The CDR3 is CSVTGQLEVSTQYF. The CDR3 DNA reads as TGCAGCGTTACTGGACAGCTGGAGGTCTCTACGCAGTATTTT.

This clonotype was seen many times. This beta chain is an off-target read within a library intended for alpha chains, so its frequency means little. This chain links TRBV7-3 with TRBJ1-4, with D possibly matching TRBD1 (6 bases). This CDR3 contains 17 residues. Trimming shortened V by 4 bases and J by 0 bases, and 15 bases separated the two germline ends. Germline V lookup: CDR1 SGHTA, CDR2 FQGTGA. CDR3 sequence reads: CASSSRMPGATNEKLFF. The CDR3 DNA reads TGTGCCAGCAGCTCCCGGATGCCAGGGGCAACTAATGAAAAACTGTTTTTT.

Ten or more counts support this clonotype. This beta chain turned up in a library designed for alpha chains; as an off-target read, its abundance says little. The V and J genes are TRBV5-1 and TRBJ2-2, with 8 bases aligning to TRBD2. The CDR3 length is 16 residues. Looked up from germline, CDR1 is SGHRS and CDR2 is YFSETQ. The V gene end was trimmed by 2 bases and the J gene end by 1 base; junction bases not matched to a gene: 4. CDR3 sequence (DNA): TGCGCCAGCAGCTTCGCCCTAGCGGGGAACACCGGGGAGCTGTTTTTT. Translation gives CASSFALAGNTGELFF.

This clonotype is medium-sized (0.01 to 0.1%) within its sample. Being off target in a library aimed at alpha chains, this beta chain has a size of little meaning. The chain uses TRBV15 and TRBJ1-4; 7 positions agree with TRBD1. The CDR3 spans 13 residues. Germline-derived CDR1 and CDR2 are LNHNV and YYDKDF (reference sequence). V was pared by 8 bases and J by 6 bases, with 6 bases of the junction left unmatched. DNA for the CDR3: TGTGCCACCTTAGAACAGGGGTATGAAAAACTGTTTTTT. Its translation: CATLEQGYEKLFF.

This clonotype was counted ten times or more. This beta chain slipped into a library made for alpha chains as a stray read, so its size is not meaningful. The V and J genes are TRBV10-2 and TRBJ2-3; no definite D call. This CDR3 is built from 18 residues. Trimming took 6 bases from V and 6 from J, leaving 28 bases between them. The germline CDR1 and CDR2 sequences are WSHSY and SAAADI. CDR3 nucleotides: TGCGCCAGCAGCCCTCAACCCCTTAAACCCCAAACTTGGGATACGCAGTATTTT. Protein product: CASSPQPLKPQTWDTQYF.

This clonotype was counted many times. Because this beta chain is a stray read in a library intended to capture alpha chains, its abundance should not be given much weight. V gene TRBV30 combines with J gene TRBJ1-5; D gene ambiguous. V was pared by 0 bases and J by 5 bases, with 8 bases between. The germline V gene encodes CDR1 GTSNPN and CDR2 SVGIG (reference sequence). The CDR3 covers 13 residues. The CDR3 sequence is CAWSVTDDQPQHF. The DNA of the CDR3 is TGTGCCTGGAGTGTAACAGACGATCAGCCCCAGCATTTT.

This clonotype was counted ten times or more. Found in a library prepared for alpha chains, this beta chain is an off-target read, and its abundance has little meaning. V is TRBV7-2 and J is TRBJ2-7, with D possibly matching TRBD1 (6 bases). Trimming shortened V by 5 bases and J by 2 bases, and 10 bases separated the two germline ends. Germline lookup yields CDR1 SGHTA and CDR2 FQGNSA. There are 13 residues in the CDR3. CDR3 sequence reads: CASSPRTAYEQYF. Written as DNA, the CDR3 is TGTGCCAGCAGCCCCCGGACAGCCTACGAGCAGTACTTC.

As regards this clonotype: The library was built for alpha chains, so this beta chain is an off-target read and its size means little. This sequence joins TRBV9 and TRBJ2-7; either TRBD1 or TRBD2 may fit D (5 bases each). Germline CDR1 SGDLS, CDR2 YYNGEE. This CDR3 spans 15 amino acids. Trimming removed 2 bases from V and 1 base from J, with 13 bases in between. The CDR3 nucleotides are TGTGCCAGCAGCGTTGGGGGAGTGGGGTCCTACGAGCAGTACTTC. This translates into CASSVGGVGSYEQYF.

This clonotype was counted at least ten times. Because the library targeted alpha chains, this beta chain is an off-target read whose size means little. The J gene is TRBJ2-2, the V gene TRBV12-3 or TRBV12-4; tentative D call: TRBD2 (5 bases). The length of the CDR3 is 13 residues. The ends were cut back, 9 bases at V and 1 base at J, with 9 bases in the middle. DNA of the CDR3: TGTGCCAGACGGGATCTGAACACCGGGGAGCTGTTTTTT. It is translated as CARRDLNTGELFF.